A selection of T cell receptor beta chains follows, all from one sample in a study of graft-versus-host responses after intestinal transplantation. Their specific antigens are unknown. Using immunoSEQ multiplex PCR, the repertoire was profiled, and TCRdb retains in-frame clones only, with some absent. Among approximately 120,000 clones, approximately 92% were seen once, and the ten largest hold over 0.15%. Source: unstimulated CD4+ T cells sorted from spleen or lymph node cells, taken before intestinal transplant. These receptor sequences come from a human donor who received an intestinal transplant. The CDR3 runs from the conserved cysteine through the conserved F or W. Fields, in order: clone size, CDR3 length, V gene, D gene, J gene, CDR3 DNA, CDR3 protein. A D gene is named only where the DNA matches it firmly. Not all rows give a size; the values are once, few, many and, for expanded clones, a class.

abundance: .; len: 11; v_gene: TRBV11-1; d_gene: .; j_gene: TRBJ2-1; CDR3nt: TGTGCCAGCAGCTCCCTTGGGGAGCAGTTCTTC; CDR3aa: CASSSLGEQFF
abundance: .; len: 15; v_gene: TRBV27; d_gene: TRBD2; j_gene: TRBJ2-5; CDR3nt: TGTGCCAGCAGTTCCGGGACTAGCGGTAAAGAGACCCAGTACTTC; CDR3aa: CASSSGTSGKETQYF
abundance: .; len: 13; v_gene: TRBV2; d_gene: .; j_gene: TRBJ1-2; CDR3nt: TGTGCCAGCAGTCTACAGGAGTTAGATGGCTACACCTTC; CDR3aa: CASSLQELDGYTF
abundance: .; len: 13; v_gene: TRBV6-1; d_gene: .; j_gene: TRBJ2-4; CDR3nt: TGTGCCAGCAGTGAAGCGGGTAGGGACATTCAGTACTTC; CDR3aa: CASSEAGRDIQYF
abundance: .; len: 12; v_gene: TRBV7-9; d_gene: .; j_gene: TRBJ2-5; CDR3nt: TGTGCCAGCAGTAGGGGACGGGAGACCCAGTACTTC; CDR3aa: CASSRGRETQYF
abundance: .; len: 16; v_gene: TRBV19; d_gene: .; j_gene: TRBJ2-3; CDR3nt: TGTGCCAGTAGTATAGTTGGGGGTTTGTTCACAGATACGCAGTATTTT; CDR3aa: CASSIVGGLFTDTQYF
abundance: .; len: 15; v_gene: TRBV9; d_gene: TRBD1; j_gene: TRBJ1-1; CDR3nt: TGTGCCAGCAGCGTAGGTGAGGGGGCCGGCACTGAAGCTTTCTTT; CDR3aa: CASSVGEGAGTEAFF
abundance: .; len: 13; v_gene: TRBV30; d_gene: .; j_gene: TRBJ1-1; CDR3nt: TGTGCCTGGAGGAGACAGGTGAACACTGAAGCTTTCTTT; CDR3aa: CAWRRQVNTEAFF
abundance: .; len: 13; v_gene: TRBV9; d_gene: .; j_gene: TRBJ1-2; CDR3nt: TGTGCCAGCAGCGTTGGGGATTCCTATGGCTACACCTTC; CDR3aa: CASSVGDSYGYTF
abundance: .; len: 14; v_gene: TRBV18; d_gene: .; j_gene: TRBJ2-5; CDR3nt: TGTGCCAGCTCACCCCGGGGTGGAGCTGAGACCCAGTACTTC; CDR3aa: CASSPRGGAETQYF
abundance: .; len: 15; v_gene: TRBV19; d_gene: .; j_gene: TRBJ1-4; CDR3nt: TGTGCCAGTAGTACAGCAAGTTACGCGGGGGAAAAACTGTTTTTT; CDR3aa: CASSTASYAGEKLFF
abundance: .; len: 16; v_gene: TRBV18; d_gene: TRBD1; j_gene: TRBJ1-5; CDR3nt: TGTGCCAGCTCATCCTGGACAGGTCAGAGCAATCAGCCCCAGCATTTT; CDR3aa: CASSSWTGQSNQPQHF
abundance: once; len: 19; v_gene: TRBV7-8; d_gene: TRBD1; j_gene: TRBJ2-7; CDR3nt: TGTGCCAGCAGCTTAGTGGGCCAGCCCCGGGACAGGCTTGTTTACGAGCAGTACTTC; CDR3aa: CASSLVGQPRDRLVYEQYF
abundance: .; len: 14; v_gene: TRBV19; d_gene: TRBD1; j_gene: TRBJ2-5; CDR3nt: TGTGCCAGTAACGACAGGGGATGGGAAGAGACCCAGTACTTC; CDR3aa: CASNDRGWEETQYF
abundance: .; len: 17; v_gene: TRBV5-1; d_gene: .; j_gene: TRBJ2-3; CDR3nt: TGCGCCAGCAGCTTCATGCTTCTCCAAACTAGCACAGATACGCAGTATTTT; CDR3aa: CASSFMLLQTSTDTQYF
abundance: .; len: 16; v_gene: TRBV7-9; d_gene: .; j_gene: TRBJ1-1; CDR3nt: TGTGCCAGCAGCTTAGTCCCCCCAGCACCGAACACTGAAGCTTTCTTT; CDR3aa: CASSLVPPAPNTEAFF
abundance: .; len: 17; v_gene: TRBV19; d_gene: TRBD1; j_gene: TRBJ1-5; CDR3nt: TGTGCCAGTAGTTCTCTCGGGACAGACGATCAGGGTCAGCCCCAGCATTTT; CDR3aa: CASSSLGTDDQGQPQHF
abundance: .; len: 15; v_gene: TRBV2; d_gene: .; j_gene: TRBJ2-6; CDR3nt: TGTGCCAGCAGGGTACTGCCGTCTGGGGCCAACGTCCTGACTTTC; CDR3aa: CASRVLPSGANVLTF
abundance: few; len: 12; v_gene: TRBV6-1; d_gene: .; j_gene: TRBJ2-7; CDR3nt: TGTGCCAGCAGTCTGAGTCTCTACGAGCAGTACTTC; CDR3aa: CASSLSLYEQYF
abundance: .; len: 15; v_gene: TRBV5-5; d_gene: TRBD2; j_gene: TRBJ2-1; CDR3nt: TGTGCCAGCAGCTTACTAGCGGGGAACTACAATGAGCAGTTCTTC; CDR3aa: CASSLLAGNYNEQFF
abundance: .; len: 13; v_gene: TRBV7-2; d_gene: TRBD2; j_gene: TRBJ2-1; CDR3nt: TGTGCCAGCAGCGTACGGACTAGCCCGACGCAGTTCTTC; CDR3aa: CASSVRTSPTQFF
abundance: .; len: 14; v_gene: TRBV2; d_gene: TRBD1; j_gene: TRBJ1-2; CDR3nt: TGTGCCAGCAGACCCACAGGGGTAAGGAATGGCTACACCTTC; CDR3aa: CASRPTGVRNGYTF
abundance: .; len: 14; v_gene: TRBV7-9; d_gene: TRBD1; j_gene: TRBJ1-4; CDR3nt: TGTGCCAGCAGCTTATCACAGGGGAGTGAAAAACTGTTTTTT; CDR3aa: CASSLSQGSEKLFF
abundance: .; len: 13; v_gene: TRBV7-2; d_gene: .; j_gene: TRBJ1-5; CDR3nt: TGTGCCAGCAGCTTATCTATGACCAGGGCCCAGCATTTT; CDR3aa: CASSLSMTRAQHF
abundance: .; len: 11; v_gene: TRBV5-6; d_gene: .; j_gene: TRBJ2-4; CDR3nt: TGTGCCAGCACCCAGGAAGGACCTAAGTACTTC; CDR3aa: CASTQEGPKYF
abundance: .; len: 15; v_gene: TRBV5-3; d_gene: .; j_gene: TRBJ2-2; CDR3nt: TGTGCCAGAAGCTTGGGGGACGGGACAACCGGGGAGCTGTTTTTT; CDR3aa: CARSLGDGTTGELFF
abundance: .; len: 15; v_gene: TRBV6-5; d_gene: TRBD2; j_gene: TRBJ2-3; CDR3nt: TGTGCCAGCAGTTATGGGCTAGCGGGGACAGATACGCAGTATTTT; CDR3aa: CASSYGLAGTDTQYF
abundance: .; len: 11; v_gene: TRBV2; d_gene: .; j_gene: TRBJ2-1; CDR3nt: TGTGCCAGCAGGGGGTGGGATGAGCAGTTCTTC; CDR3aa: CASRGWDEQFF
abundance: .; len: 13; v_gene: TRBV2; d_gene: TRBD1; j_gene: TRBJ1-5; CDR3nt: TGTGCCAGCGGGGGACAGGGGGGCCAGCCCCAGCATTTT; CDR3aa: CASGGQGGQPQHF
abundance: few; len: 13; v_gene: TRBV30; d_gene: .; j_gene: TRBJ1-4; CDR3nt: TGTGCCTGCGTTGACAGACTCGTTGAAAAACTGTTTTTT; CDR3aa: CACVDRLVEKLFF
abundance: once; len: 13; v_gene: TRBV4-1; d_gene: .; j_gene: TRBJ1-1; CDR3nt: TGCGCCAGCAGCCAAGAAGGGGATCATGAAGCTTTCTTT; CDR3aa: CASSQEGDHEAFF
abundance: .; len: 11; v_gene: TRBV19; d_gene: TRBD1; j_gene: TRBJ1-4; CDR3nt: TGTGCCAGTAGTCCCGACAGGGTCCTGTTTTTT; CDR3aa: CASSPDRVLFF
abundance: .; len: 16; v_gene: TRBV5-1; d_gene: .; j_gene: TRBJ1-1; CDR3nt: TGCGCCAGCAGCTTGGCCTTTGGAACAGTGAACACTGAAGCTTTCTTT; CDR3aa: CASSLAFGTVNTEAFF
abundance: .; len: 12; v_gene: TRBV6-1; d_gene: .; j_gene: TRBJ2-7; CDR3nt: TGTGCCAGTACTCTACAGGGCTACGAGCAGTACTTC; CDR3aa: CASTLQGYEQYF
abundance: .; len: 14; v_gene: TRBV7-3; d_gene: .; j_gene: TRBJ1-2; CDR3nt: TGTGCCAGCAGCTCCCATGGGGGGGGAGGAGGCTACACCTTC; CDR3aa: CASSSHGGGGGYTF
abundance: few; len: 15; v_gene: TRBV7-9; d_gene: .; j_gene: TRBJ1-1; CDR3nt: TGTGCCAGCAGCTTAATGGCAGGGTTTAACACTGAAGCTTTCTTT; CDR3aa: CASSLMAGFNTEAFF
abundance: .; len: 13; v_gene: TRBV18; d_gene: .; j_gene: TRBJ1-5; CDR3nt: TGTGCCAGCTCACAAGTGATCAATCAGCCCCAGCATTTT; CDR3aa: CASSQVINQPQHF
abundance: .; len: 14; v_gene: TRBV9; d_gene: .; j_gene: TRBJ1-2; CDR3nt: TGTGCCAGCAGCGTAGGACAGGAAGAATATGGCTACACCTTC; CDR3aa: CASSVGQEEYGYTF
abundance: .; len: 13; v_gene: TRBV4-2; d_gene: .; j_gene: TRBJ1-1; CDR3nt: TGTGCCAGCAGCTCCCCCGGGGACACTGAAGCTTTCTTT; CDR3aa: CASSSPGDTEAFF
abundance: .; len: 14; v_gene: TRBV5-1; d_gene: .; j_gene: TRBJ1-4; CDR3nt: TGCGCCAGCAGCTTAACAGACTGGGATGAAAAACTGTTTTTT; CDR3aa: CASSLTDWDEKLFF